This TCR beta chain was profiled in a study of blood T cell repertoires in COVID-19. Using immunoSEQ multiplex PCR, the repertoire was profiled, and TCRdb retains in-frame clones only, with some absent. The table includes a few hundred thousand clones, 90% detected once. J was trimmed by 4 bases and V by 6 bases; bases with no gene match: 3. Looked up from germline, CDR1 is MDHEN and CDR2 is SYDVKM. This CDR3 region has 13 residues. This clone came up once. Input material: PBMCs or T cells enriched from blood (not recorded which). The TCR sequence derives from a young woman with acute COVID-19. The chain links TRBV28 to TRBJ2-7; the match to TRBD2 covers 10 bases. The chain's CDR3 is CASRAGGLYEQYF. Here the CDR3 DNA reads TGTGCCAGCAGAGCGGGAGGGCTATACGAGCAGTACTTC.